This T cell receptor (beta chain) was sequenced during a study of CD8 T cells in Susac syndrome. V lost 0 bases, J lost 4 bases, and 14 bases lay in between. The CDR3 sequence is 16 residues long. The germline V gene has CDR1 SGHRS and CDR2 YFSETQ. It was with random hexamers that about 0.45 to 1 ug RNA was reverse transcribed. TCRdb reprocessed the immunoSEQ multiplex PCR reads via MiXCR and lists one record per CDR3 protein. The sample contains 150,000 to 160,000 distinct CDR3 sequences, roughly 96% of which appear only once. This rearrangement joins TRBV5-1 to TRBJ2-1; either TRBD1 or TRBD2 may fit D (5 bases each). Source material: CD4+ T cells from PBMCs. This receptor was obtained from a human donor with Susac syndrome. CDR3 coding DNA: TGCGCCAGCAGCTTGGATGAGGGGACCTTGTACAATGAGCAGTTCTTC. This codes for CASSLDEGTLYNEQFF.